The 22 T cell receptor beta chains given below trace back to one sample, sequenced in a study of blood T cell repertoires in COVID-19. The table came from immunoSEQ multiplex PCR; TCRdb's copy has only in-frame clones and leaves some out. This repertoire shows some 130,000 clones, 75% to 85% found once; its top ten account for about 4%. Sequencing used peripheral blood. Source of these receptors: a woman of 80 years or more with acute or convalescent COVID-19.

The chain recombines TRBV9 with TRBJ1-4, with 10 bases identical to TRBD1. The CDR3 loop spans 15 amino acids. Germline lookup yields CDR1 SGDLS and CDR2 YYNGEE. The junction had 8 bases not matched to a gene; V was cut back by 4 bases and J by 8 bases. The CDR3 sequence is CASSPRDRGSEKLFF. The CDR3 coding sequence is TGTGCCAGCAGCCCCCGGGACAGGGGATCAGAAAAACTGTTTTTT.

The chain employs TRBV3-1 (or the pseudogene TRBV3-2) and TRBJ1-1; 9 bases agree with TRBD1. CDR3 length equals 14 residues. J gave up 11 bases and V 3 bases, and 10 bases lay outside the gene matches. Germline V gives CDR1 LGHDT, CDR2 YNNKEL (reference sequence). This CDR3 reads CASSQVPGQGTAFF. The CDR3 DNA follows: TGTGCCAGCAGCCAGGTTCCGGGACAGGGAACGGCTTTCTTT.

The genes are TRBV6-6 and TRBJ1-5, with a weak D call TRBD1 (5 bases). The CDR3 contains 15 residues. Trimming shortened V by 2 bases and J by 4 bases, and 12 bases separated the two germline ends. CDR1 MNHNY and CDR2 SVGAGI come from the germline V gene (reference sequence). The CDR3 DNA reads TGTGCCAGCAGTTACATGGGTGCAGGGAATCAGCCCCAGCATTTT. It encodes CASSYMGAGNQPQHF.

This clone has only one observation. J is TRBJ1-4 and V is TRBV5-1; TRBD1 aligns across 8 bases. Germline trimming cut 0 bases from V and 5 bases from J; bases unmatched to any gene: 6. This CDR3 is built from 16 residues. Per the germline V gene, CDR1 is SGHRS and CDR2 is YFSETQ. CDR3 region: CASSLGPGGFNEKLFF. The CDR3 bases are TGCGCCAGCAGCTTGGGACCAGGGGGCTTCAATGAAAAACTGTTTTTT.

The V call is TRBV28, the J call TRBJ1-4, with D possibly TRBD1 on 6 matching bases. The CDR3 runs 13 residues. CDR1 MDHEN and CDR2 SYDVKM come from the germline V gene. V shed 4 bases and J shed 10 bases, with 13 bases lying between them. CDR3 loop: CASSSATGGKLFF. CDR3 in DNA: TGTGCCAGCAGTTCCGCGACAGGCGGAAAACTGTTTTTT.

The rearrangement links TRBV7-2 to TRBJ1-5; D unclear. The CDR3 sequence is 13 residues long. V lost 4 bases to trimming and J lost 6 bases, with 10 bases between them. Germline CDR1 SGHTA, CDR2 FQGNSA. The CDR3 sequence: CASSSIGGQPQHF. CDR3 nucleotide sequence: TGTGCCAGCAGCTCAATTGGAGGTCAGCCCCAGCATTTT.

The V gene is TRBV18, the J gene TRBJ2-5, with unresolved D. The CDR3 covers 15 residues. Trimming cost V 1 base and J 1 base, with 10 bases left between them. Germline V gene sequence: CDR1 KGHSH, CDR2 LQKENI. CDR3 DNA sequence: TGTGCCAGCTCACCACTCGCCTCTACCCAAGAGACCCAGTACTTC. This codes for CASSPLASTQETQYF.

The chain has TRBV6-2 or TRBV6-3 and TRBJ2-1; D might be TRBD1 (5 bases). The germline V gene has CDR1 MNHEY and CDR2 SVGEGT. This CDR3 is built from 14 residues. Trimming took off 0 bases at V and 8 bases at J, with 11 bases between the two ends. The CDR3 DNA reads as TGTGCCAGCAGTTACTCTAGCAGGGTCCATGAGCAGTTCTTC. Its translation is CASSYSSRVHEQFF.

This clone was seen only once. The rearrangement uses TRBV5-6 and TRBJ2-7; possibly TRBD2 for D (5 bases). Trimming pared 0 bases from V and 2 bases from J, leaving 9 bases between. This CDR3 comprises 14 residues. The germline V gene encodes CDR1 SGHDT and CDR2 YYEEEE. CDR3 in amino acids: CASSLARETYEQYF. CDR3 DNA sequence: TGTGCCAGCAGCTTGGCGAGGGAGACCTACGAGCAGTACTTC.

The CDR3 region has the DNA TGCGCCAGCAGCTTCCAGGGGGCCTCTGGAAACACCATATATTTT. Its protein is CASSFQGASGNTIYF. The chain is built from TRBV5-1 and TRBJ1-3; 8 bases match TRBD1. Germline lookup yields CDR1 SGHRS and CDR2 YFSETQ. There are 15 residues in the CDR3. V lost 2 bases to trimming and J lost 0 bases; unmatched junction nucleotides: 1. The full variable domain, completed using reference TRBV5-1 and TRBJ1-3, is KAGVTQTPRYLIKTRGQQVTLSCSPISGHRSVSWYQQTPGQGLQFLFEYFSETQRNKGNFPGRFSGRQFSNSRSEMNVSTLELGDSALYLCASSFQGASGNTIYFGEGSWLTVV.

This sequence joins TRBV29-1 and TRBJ2-6; D might be TRBD1 (5 bases). V gave up 6 bases and J gave up 0 bases, with 6 bases separating them. The CDR3 has 13 amino acids. Germline assignment: CDR1 SQVTM and CDR2 ANQGSEA. The CDR3 region is CSVDSSGANVLTF. In DNA form, the CDR3 reads TGCAGCGTCGACAGCTCTGGGGCCAACGTCCTGACTTTC.

The chain carries TRBV4-3 and TRBJ2-5; D ambiguous. This CDR3 comprises 15 residues. Germline V lookup: CDR1 LGHNA, CDR2 YSLEER. V was shortened by 0 bases and J by 1 base, with 9 bases between the two germline ends. In DNA, the CDR3 is TGCGCCAGCAGCCAAGATATGCAGGCCCAAGAGACCCAGTACTTC. This translates into CASSQDMQAQETQYF.

The rearrangement uses TRBV11-3 and TRBJ2-2, with TRBD2 matching over 7 bases. The germline V gene has CDR1 SGHNT and CDR2 YENEEA. The V gene end was trimmed by 0 bases and the J gene end by 3 bases; junction bases not matched to a gene: 7. The CDR3 is 17 residues long. The CDR3 bases are TGTGCCAGCAGCTTAGATCGAATAGGGAGGGACACCGGGGAGCTGTTTTTT. Translating it yields CASSLDRIGRDTGELFF.

The V call is TRBV27, the J call TRBJ2-2, with D perhaps TRBD1 (6 bases). Germline CDR1 and CDR2: MNHEY and SMNVEV (reference sequence). V lost 4 bases and J 5 bases, leaving 23 bases between the germline ends. This CDR3 spans 18 amino acids. In nucleotides, the CDR3 is TGTGCCAGCAGTTCCCGCGGAGACCCGGGACAAGTGACCGGGGAGCTGTTTTTT. This encodes CASSSRGDPGQVTGELFF.

This clone was counted only a few times. The rearrangement joins TRBV11-2 to TRBJ1-2; D call uncertain. The CDR3 is made up of 15 amino acids. CDR1 is SGHAT and CDR2 is FQNNGV in the germline V gene. V was clipped by 5 bases and J by 3 bases, with 16 bases between them. Written as DNA, the CDR3 is TGTGCCAGCAGCCCTTCCCGACAAAGGTACTATGGCTACACCTTC. It yields the protein CASSPSRQRYYGYTF.

The chain employs TRBV30 and TRBJ1-5; a weak D match, TRBD1 (6 bases). CDR1 GTSNPN and CDR2 SVGIG come from the germline V gene (reference sequence). The CDR3 totals 14 residues. V dropped 2 bases and J dropped 9 bases, with 17 bases sitting between them. This chain's CDR3 is CAWSSTGLGWPQHF. In DNA, the CDR3 is TGTGCCTGGAGTTCAACAGGGCTCGGTTGGCCCCAGCATTTT.

This clone has a handful of counts. The chain joins TRBV28 to TRBJ1-2; D not certain. Germline lookup yields CDR1 MDHEN and CDR2 SYDVKM. Trimming removed 5 bases at V and 1 base at J, with 20 bases between. This CDR3 is 17 amino acids long. CDR3 DNA sequence: TGTGCCAGCAGTGGGTTCTGGGGAGGTCGCTTTAACTATGGCTACACCTTC. It codes for CASSGFWGGRFNYGYTF.

This clone was seen many times. CDR3 nucleotide sequence: TGTGCCAGCAGCCAAGATCTAAGCGGGGGAGACACCATATATTTT. Encoded protein: CASSQDLSGGDTIYF. This chain uses TRBV4-2 with TRBJ1-3, with a possible D match to TRBD1 (5 bases). This CDR3 comprises 15 residues. Trimming removed 0 bases at V and 8 bases at J, with 14 bases between. Germline-derived CDR1 and CDR2 are LGHNA and YNFKEQ.

V and J are TRBV7-2 and TRBJ1-1, with no clear D. CDR1 SGHTA and CDR2 FQGNSA come from the germline V gene. V was clipped by 5 bases and J by 3 bases, with 13 bases between them. This CDR3 region has 14 residues. The CDR3 DNA reads TGTGCCAGCAGCCCCCGGTACGGGGACACTGAAGCTTTCTTT. Translated, it gives CASSPRYGDTEAFF.

The chain is built from TRBV6-5 and TRBJ2-2; D is undetermined. The CDR3 covers 14 residues. V lost 5 bases and J 7 bases, leaving 14 bases between the germline ends. Germline CDR1 MNHEY, CDR2 SVGAGI. The CDR3: CASSKTRSNGELFF. The CDR3 coding sequence is TGTGCCAGCAGTAAGACACGTTCCAACGGGGAGCTGTTTTTT.

This chain uses TRBV2 with TRBJ1-5, with a possible D match to TRBD1 (5 bases). Germline V gene sequence: CDR1 SNHLY, CDR2 FYNNEI. V was clipped by 1 base and J by 0 bases, with 10 bases between them. The CDR3 extends over 16 amino acids. The CDR3 region is CASSEEAGYSNQPQHF. In DNA, the CDR3 is TGTGCCAGCAGTGAAGAGGCAGGGTATAGCAATCAGCCCCAGCATTTT.

The CDR3 spells CASSITGTSPSSNTGELFF. CDR3 in DNA: TGTGCCAGCAGCATTACCGGGACTAGCCCCTCCTCGAACACCGGGGAGCTGTTTTTT. The V and J genes are TRBV7-8 and TRBJ2-2; TRBD2 matches 9 bases. Germline-derived CDR1 and CDR2 are SGHVS and FQNEAQ. Germline trimming cut 5 bases from V and 0 bases from J; bases unmatched to any gene: 13. The CDR3 has 19 residues.